Reported below is one T cell receptor delta chain. With a far larger clone one base away, a read error is the likely cause. The identical CDR3 is also encoded by other nucleotide sequences in the sample. The sample belongs to a study of γδ T cells in repeated Plasmodium falciparum infection. Gammadelta T cells were flow-sorted from PBMC into Vgamma9/Vdelta2+ and Vdelta2-negative populations for bulk analysis. Germline V lookup: CDR1 GEAIGNYY, CDR2 EKD. This CDR3 is built from 18 residues. TCRdb reran clone calling via CATT on the multiplex PCR reads. The table lists tens of thousands of delta-chain clones, more than 0.85% of them singletons.

The sample was gamma-delta T cells from blood. Called V gene: TRDV2; the J gene was not called; the D call in the table, TRDD3, was not verified against the DNA. This TCR was sampled from a pool of human donors (malaria-infected and uninfected, not separated). CDR3 coding DNA: TGTGCCTATACTCTCCTGGGGTCCAGCTCCTGGGACACCCGACAGATGTTCTTC. Encoded protein: CAYTLLGSSSWDTRQMFF.